The entry below gives a single T cell receptor beta chain sequence along with its context. The PCR ran on 60 Vbeta and 13 Jbeta primers. Sequencing used immunoSEQ multiplex PCR; TCRdb keeps in-frame clones, though not all of them. The sample lists roughly 140,000 clones, under 90% occurring once. This sample is part of a study of cytomegalovirus exposure and HLA in healthy donors. The CDR3 spans 15 residues. The TCR sequence derives from a boy between 2 and 10 years old in good health and CMV-seronegative. This sequence joins TRBV1 and TRBJ2-5; whether TRBD1, the table's D call, matches the DNA was not checked. TRBV1 is a recognized pseudogene. Sequencing used PBMCs. CDR3 DNA sequence: TGCACCGACTCCCCCTCTCAGGGGGGCGGAGAGACCCAGTACTTC. This encodes CTDSPSQGGGETQYF.